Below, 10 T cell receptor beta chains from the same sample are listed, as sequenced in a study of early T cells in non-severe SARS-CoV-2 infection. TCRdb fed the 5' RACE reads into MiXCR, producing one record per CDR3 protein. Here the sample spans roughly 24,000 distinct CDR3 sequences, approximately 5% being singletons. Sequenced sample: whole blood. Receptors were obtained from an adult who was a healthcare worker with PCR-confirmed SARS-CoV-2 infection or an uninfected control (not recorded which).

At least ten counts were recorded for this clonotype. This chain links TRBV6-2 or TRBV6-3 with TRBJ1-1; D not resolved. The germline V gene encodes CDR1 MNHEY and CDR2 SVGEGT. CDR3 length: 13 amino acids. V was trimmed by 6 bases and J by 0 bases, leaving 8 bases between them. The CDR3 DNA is TGTGCCAGCAGCCCACGGATGAACACTGAAGCTTTCTTT. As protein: CASSPRMNTEAFF.

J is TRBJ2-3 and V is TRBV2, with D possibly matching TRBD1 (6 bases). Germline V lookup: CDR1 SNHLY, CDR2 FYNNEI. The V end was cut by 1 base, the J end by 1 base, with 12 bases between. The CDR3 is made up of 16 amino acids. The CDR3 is CASSEGDIAGTDTQYF. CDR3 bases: TGTGCCAGCAGTGAAGGGGACATTGCTGGCACAGATACGCAGTATTTT.

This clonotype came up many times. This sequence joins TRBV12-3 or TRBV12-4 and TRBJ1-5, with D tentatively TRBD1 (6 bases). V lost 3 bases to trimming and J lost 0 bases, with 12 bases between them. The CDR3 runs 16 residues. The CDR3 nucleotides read TGTGCCAGCAGTTTCAGGGGTTTAAGTAGCAATCAGCCCCAGCATTTT. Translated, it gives CASSFRGLSSNQPQHF.

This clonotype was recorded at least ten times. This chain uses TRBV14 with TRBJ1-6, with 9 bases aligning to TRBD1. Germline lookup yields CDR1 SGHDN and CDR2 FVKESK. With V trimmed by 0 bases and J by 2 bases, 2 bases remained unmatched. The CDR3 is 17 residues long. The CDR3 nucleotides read TGTGCCAGCAGCCAAGAAACAGGGGGCACCTATAATTCACCCCTCCACTTT. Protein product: CASSQETGGTYNSPLHF.

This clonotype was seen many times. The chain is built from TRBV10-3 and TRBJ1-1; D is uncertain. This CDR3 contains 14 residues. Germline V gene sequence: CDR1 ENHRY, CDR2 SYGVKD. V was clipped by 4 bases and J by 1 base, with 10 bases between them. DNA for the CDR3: TGTGCCATCAGTGTTTGGGGAGAGAACACTGAAGCTTTCTTT. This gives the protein CAISVWGENTEAFF.

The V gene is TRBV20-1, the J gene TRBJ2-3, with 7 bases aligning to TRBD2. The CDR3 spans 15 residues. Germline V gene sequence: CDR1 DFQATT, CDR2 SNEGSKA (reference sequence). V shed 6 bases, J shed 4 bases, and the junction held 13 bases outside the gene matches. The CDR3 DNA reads TGCAGTGCCTGGGAGGCTAGCGGATCCCCAGATACGCAGTATTTT. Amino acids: CSAWEASGSPDTQYF.

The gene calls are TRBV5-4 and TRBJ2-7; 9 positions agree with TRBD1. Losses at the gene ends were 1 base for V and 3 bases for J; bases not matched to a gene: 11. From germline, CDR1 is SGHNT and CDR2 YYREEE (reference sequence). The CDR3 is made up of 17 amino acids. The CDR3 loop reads CASSLSGQGFKGYEQYF. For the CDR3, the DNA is TGTGCCAGCAGCTTGTCGGGACAGGGCTTCAAGGGCTACGAGCAGTACTTC.

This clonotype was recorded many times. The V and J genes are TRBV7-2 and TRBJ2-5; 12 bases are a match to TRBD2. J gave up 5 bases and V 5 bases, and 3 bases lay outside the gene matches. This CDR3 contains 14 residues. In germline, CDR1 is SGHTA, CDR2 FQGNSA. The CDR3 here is CASSRLAGVETQYF. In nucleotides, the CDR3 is TGTGCCAGCAGCCGACTAGCGGGGGTGGAGACCCAGTACTTC.

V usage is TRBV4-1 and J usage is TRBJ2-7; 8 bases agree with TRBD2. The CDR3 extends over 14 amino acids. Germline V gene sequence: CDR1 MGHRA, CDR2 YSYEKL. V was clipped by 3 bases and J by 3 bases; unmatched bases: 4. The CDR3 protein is CASSHTGTSYEQYF. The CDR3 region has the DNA TGCGCCAGCAGCCACACCGGGACTAGCTACGAGCAGTACTTC.

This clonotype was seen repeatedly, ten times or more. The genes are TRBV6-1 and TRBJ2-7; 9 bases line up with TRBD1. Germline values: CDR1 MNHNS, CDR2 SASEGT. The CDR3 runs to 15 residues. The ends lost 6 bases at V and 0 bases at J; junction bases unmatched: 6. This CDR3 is CASSIWDRDSYEQYF. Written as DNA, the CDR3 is TGTGCCAGCAGCATTTGGGACAGGGACTCCTACGAGCAGTACTTC.